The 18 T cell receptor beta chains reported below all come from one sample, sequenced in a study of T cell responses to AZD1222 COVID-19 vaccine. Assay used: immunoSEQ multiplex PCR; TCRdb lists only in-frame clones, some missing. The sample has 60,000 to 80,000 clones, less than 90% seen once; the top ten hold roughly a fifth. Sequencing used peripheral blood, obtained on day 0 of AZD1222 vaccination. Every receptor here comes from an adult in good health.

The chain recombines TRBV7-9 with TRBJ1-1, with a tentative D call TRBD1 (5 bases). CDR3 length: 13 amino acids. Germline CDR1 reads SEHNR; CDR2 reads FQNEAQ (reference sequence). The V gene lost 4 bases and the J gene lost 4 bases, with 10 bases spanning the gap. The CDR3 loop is CASSYEGTTEAFF. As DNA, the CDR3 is TGTGCCAGCAGCTACGAAGGGACCACTGAAGCTTTCTTT. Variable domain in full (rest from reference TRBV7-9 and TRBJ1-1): DTGVSQNPRHKITKRGQNVTFRCDPISEHNRLYWYRQTLGQGPEFLTYFQNEAQLEKSRLLSDRFSAERPKGSFSTLEIQRTEQGDSAMYLCASSYEGTTEAFFGQGTRLTVV.

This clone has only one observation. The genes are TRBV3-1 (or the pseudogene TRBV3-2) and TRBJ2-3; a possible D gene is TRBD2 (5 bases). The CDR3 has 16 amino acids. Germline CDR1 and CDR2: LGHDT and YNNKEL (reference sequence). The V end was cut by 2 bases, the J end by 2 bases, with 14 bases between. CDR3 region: CASSQIKSGYTDTQYF. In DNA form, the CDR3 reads TGTGCCAGCAGCCAAATTAAAAGCGGCTACACAGATACGCAGTATTTT.

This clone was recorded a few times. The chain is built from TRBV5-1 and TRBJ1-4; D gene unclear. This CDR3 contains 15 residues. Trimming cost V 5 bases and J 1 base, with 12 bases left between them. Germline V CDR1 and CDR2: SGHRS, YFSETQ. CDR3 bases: TGCGCCAGCAGACCCGGGAGGCAAACTAATGAAAAACTGTTTTTT. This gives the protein CASRPGRQTNEKLFF.

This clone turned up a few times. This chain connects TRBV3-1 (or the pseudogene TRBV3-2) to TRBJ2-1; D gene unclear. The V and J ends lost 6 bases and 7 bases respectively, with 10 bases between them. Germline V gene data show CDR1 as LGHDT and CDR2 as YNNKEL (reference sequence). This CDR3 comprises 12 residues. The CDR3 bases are TGTGCCAGCAGTTTAGAGAGGAATGAGCAGTTCTTC. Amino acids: CASSLERNEQFF.

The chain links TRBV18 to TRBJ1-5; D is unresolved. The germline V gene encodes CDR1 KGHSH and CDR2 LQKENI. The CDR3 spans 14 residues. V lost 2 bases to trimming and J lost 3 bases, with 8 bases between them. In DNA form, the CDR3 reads TGTGCCAGCTCACCAGTCCAGGACAATCAGCCCCAGCATTTT. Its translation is CASSPVQDNQPQHF.

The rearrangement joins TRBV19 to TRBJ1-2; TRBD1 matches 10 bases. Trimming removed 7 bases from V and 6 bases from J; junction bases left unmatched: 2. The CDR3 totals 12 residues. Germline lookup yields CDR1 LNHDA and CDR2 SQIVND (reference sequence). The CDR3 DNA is TGTGCCAGTAATGACAGGGGGCATGGCTACACCTTC. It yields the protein CASNDRGHGYTF.

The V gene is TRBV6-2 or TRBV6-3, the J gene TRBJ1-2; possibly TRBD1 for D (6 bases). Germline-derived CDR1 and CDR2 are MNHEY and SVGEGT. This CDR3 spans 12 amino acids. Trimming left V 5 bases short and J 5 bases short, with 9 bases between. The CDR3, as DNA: TGTGCCAGCAGTCAGGGGACATATGGCTACACCTTC. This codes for CASSQGTYGYTF.

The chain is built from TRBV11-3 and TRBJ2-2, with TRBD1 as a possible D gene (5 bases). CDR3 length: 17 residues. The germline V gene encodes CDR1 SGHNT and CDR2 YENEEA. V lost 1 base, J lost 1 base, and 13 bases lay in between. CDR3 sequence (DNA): TGTGCCAGCAGCTTAGCTGGCAGGGCAAAGAACACCGGGGAGCTGTTTTTT. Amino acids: CASSLAGRAKNTGELFF.

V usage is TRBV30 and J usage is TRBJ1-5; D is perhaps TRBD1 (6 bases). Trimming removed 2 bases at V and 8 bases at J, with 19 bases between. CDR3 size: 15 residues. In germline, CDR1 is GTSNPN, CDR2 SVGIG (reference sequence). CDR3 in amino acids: CAWSLRQAISEPQHF. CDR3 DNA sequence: TGTGCCTGGAGTTTGCGACAGGCCATATCAGAGCCCCAGCATTTT.

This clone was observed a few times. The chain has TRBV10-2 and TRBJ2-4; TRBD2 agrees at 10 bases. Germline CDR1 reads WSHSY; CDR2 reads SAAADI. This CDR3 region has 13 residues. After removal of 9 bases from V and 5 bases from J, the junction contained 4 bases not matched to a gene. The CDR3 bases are TGCGCCAGTCGTCTAGCGGGAGAAAACATTCAGTACTTC. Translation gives CASRLAGENIQYF.

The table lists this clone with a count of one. The CDR3 DNA follows: TGTGCCTGGGGCCGGGACAGGGGCAATTCACCCCTCCACTTT. Protein: CAWGRDRGNSPLHF. The chain is built from TRBV30 and TRBJ1-6, with 10 bases fitting TRBD1. With V trimmed by 5 bases and J by 7 bases, 5 bases remained unmatched. The CDR3 covers 14 residues. Per the germline V gene, CDR1 is GTSNPN and CDR2 is SVGIG (reference sequence).

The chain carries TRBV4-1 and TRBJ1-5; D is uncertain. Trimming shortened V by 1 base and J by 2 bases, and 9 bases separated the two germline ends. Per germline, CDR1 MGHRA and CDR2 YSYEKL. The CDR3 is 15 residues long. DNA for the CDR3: TGCGCCAGCAGCCAAGGGGAAGTCCGCAATCAGCCCCAGCATTTT. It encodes CASSQGEVRNQPQHF.

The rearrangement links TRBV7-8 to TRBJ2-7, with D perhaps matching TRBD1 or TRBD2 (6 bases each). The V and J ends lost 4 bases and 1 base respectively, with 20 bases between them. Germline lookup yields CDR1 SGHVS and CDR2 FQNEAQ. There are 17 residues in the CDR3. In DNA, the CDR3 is TGTGCCAGCAGCTCACGGGGGCAGGGTCTATTTTCCTACGAGCAGTACTTC. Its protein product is CASSSRGQGLFSYEQYF.

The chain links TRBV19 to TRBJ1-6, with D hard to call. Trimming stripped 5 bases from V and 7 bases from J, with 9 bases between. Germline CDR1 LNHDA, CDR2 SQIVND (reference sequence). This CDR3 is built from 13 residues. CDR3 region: CASSAPTNSPLHF. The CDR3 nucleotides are TGTGCCAGTAGTGCGCCGACCAATTCACCCCTCCACTTT.

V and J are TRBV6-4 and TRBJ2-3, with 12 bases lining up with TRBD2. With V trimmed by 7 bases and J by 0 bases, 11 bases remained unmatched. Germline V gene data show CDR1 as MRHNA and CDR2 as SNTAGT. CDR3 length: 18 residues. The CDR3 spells CASTQGSSGGESTDTQYF. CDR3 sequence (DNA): TGTGCCAGCACCCAGGGGTCTAGCGGGGGGGAGAGCACAGATACGCAGTATTTT.

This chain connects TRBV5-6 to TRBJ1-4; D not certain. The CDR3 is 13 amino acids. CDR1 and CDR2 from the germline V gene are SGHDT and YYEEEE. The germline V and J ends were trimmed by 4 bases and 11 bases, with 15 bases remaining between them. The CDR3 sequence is CASSRTAGDKLFF. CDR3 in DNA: TGTGCCAGCAGCCGAACTGCCGGGGATAAACTGTTTTTT.

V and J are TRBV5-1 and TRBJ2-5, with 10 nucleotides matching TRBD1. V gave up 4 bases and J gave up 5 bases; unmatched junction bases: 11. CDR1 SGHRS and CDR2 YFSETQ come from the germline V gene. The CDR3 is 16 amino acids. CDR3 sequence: CASSTRDRGRRETQYF. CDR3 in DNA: TGCGCCAGCAGCACACGGGACAGGGGCCGGCGGGAGACCCAGTACTTC.

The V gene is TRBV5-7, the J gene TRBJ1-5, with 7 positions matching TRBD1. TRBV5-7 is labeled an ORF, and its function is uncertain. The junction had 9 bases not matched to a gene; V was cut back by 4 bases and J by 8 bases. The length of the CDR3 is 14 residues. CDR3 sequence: CASSLMTGSKPQHF. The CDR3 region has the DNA TGTGCCAGCAGCCTAATGACAGGGTCAAAGCCCCAGCATTTT.